This T cell receptor beta chain was obtained from a study of technical replicates of blood from a handful of donors. Assay: immunoSEQ multiplex PCR; the TCRdb copy retains only in-frame clones and omits some. The sample has 100,000 or so clones, around 96% seen once; the top ten hold approximately 0.21%. Sequenced: T cells isolated from PBMCs. This TCR was recovered from a human donor in good health.

The CDR3 is CASSLVAGLDTEAFF. The CDR3 region has the DNA TGCGCCAGCAGCTTGGTTGCAGGGCTGGACACTGAAGCTTTCTTT. The rearrangement uses TRBV5-1 and TRBJ1-1; TRBD1 is a possible D gene (5 bases). In germline, CDR1 is SGHRS, CDR2 YFSETQ. V was pared by 0 bases and J by 3 bases, with 12 bases between. This CDR3 has 15 residues.